This T cell receptor (beta chain) was found in a study of beta chain features in type 1 diabetes. Study context: Patients shared similar age, gender and cell yields with healthy donors.

Per the germline V gene, CDR1 is SNHLY and CDR2 is FYNNEI. Trimming took off 2 bases at V and 11 bases at J, with 19 bases between the two ends. This CDR3 has 15 amino acids. The entirety of the isolated RNA underwent reverse transcription, so expressed TCRB transcripts were sequenced. Using immunoSEQ multiplex PCR, the repertoire was profiled, and TCRdb retains in-frame clones only, with some absent. The sample lists around 340,000 clones, about 19% occurring once. This clone was counted between two and nine times. Input material: naive CD4+ T cells from blood. The rearrangement links TRBV2 to TRBJ1-5; no reliable D call. This clonotype was obtained from a woman aged 18 to 35 in good health. The CDR3 DNA reads as TGTGCCAGCAGTGAACAAGGAAGTAACGCGAGGGCCCAGCATTTT. The encoded protein is CASSEQGSNARAQHF.